The clone carrying this T cell receptor beta chain was counted only a few times. The data were taken from a study of CD8+ T cells in alopecia areata. Turning to the study itself: Tofacitinib was taken orally by treated patients, and the dose was 5 to 10 mg twice daily. Patients in the study were on tofacitinib for 6 to 18 months, then off it for 6 months.

TCR sequencing used cDNA made by reverse transcription of extracted RNA. This table comes from immunoSEQ multiplex PCR, and its TCRdb copy is limited to in-frame clones, with some not included. The table includes approximately 18,000 clones, 50% to 70% detected once. As to treatment: oral pan-JAK inhibitor, 5-10 mg twice daily. The investigators collected lesional scalp punch biopsies and peripheral blood from alopecia areata patients. Germline CDR1 is MGHDK and CDR2 is SYGVNS. The CDR3 is made up of 16 amino acids. J lost 1 base, V lost 3 bases, and 3 bases had no gene match. The chain has TRBV25-1 and TRBJ2-2; 9 bases are shared with TRBD1. Source: skin, taken at week 4, from a patient treated with tofacitinib. The TCR was taken from a human donor with alopecia areata. The CDR3 spells CASSEAGQGNTGELFF. In nucleotides, the CDR3 is TGTGCCAGCAGTGAGGCGGGACAGGGGAACACCGGGGAGCTGTTTTTT. Variable domain in full (rest from reference TRBV25-1 and TRBJ2-2): EADIYQTPRYLVIGTGKKITLECSQTMGHDKMYWYQQDPGMELHLIHYSYGVNSTEKGDLSSESTVSRIRTEHFPLTLESARPSHTSQYLCASSEAGQGNTGELFFGEGSRLTVL.